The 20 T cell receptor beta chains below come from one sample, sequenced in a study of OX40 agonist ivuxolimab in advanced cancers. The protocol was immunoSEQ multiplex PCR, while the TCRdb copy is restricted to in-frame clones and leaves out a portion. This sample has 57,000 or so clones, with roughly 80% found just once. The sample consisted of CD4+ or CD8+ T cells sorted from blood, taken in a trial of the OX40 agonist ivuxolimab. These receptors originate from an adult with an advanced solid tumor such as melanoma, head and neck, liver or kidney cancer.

CDR3 loop: CASSTDRGSEQYF. CDR3 nucleotides: TGTGCCAGCAGCACAGACAGGGGAAGCGAGCAGTACTTC. This chain connects TRBV11-2 to TRBJ2-7, with TRBD1 matching over 8 bases. Germline V CDR1 and CDR2: SGHAT, FQNNGV. The CDR3 sequence is 13 residues long. With 5 bases clipped from V and 6 bases from J, the junction kept 6 bases outside the gene matches.

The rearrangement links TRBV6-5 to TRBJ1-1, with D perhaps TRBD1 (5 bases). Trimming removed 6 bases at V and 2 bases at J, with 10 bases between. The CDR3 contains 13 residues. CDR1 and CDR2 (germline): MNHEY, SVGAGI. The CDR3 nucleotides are TGTGCCAGCAGGGCGGGACTTAACACTGAAGCTTTCTTT. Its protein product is CASRAGLNTEAFF.

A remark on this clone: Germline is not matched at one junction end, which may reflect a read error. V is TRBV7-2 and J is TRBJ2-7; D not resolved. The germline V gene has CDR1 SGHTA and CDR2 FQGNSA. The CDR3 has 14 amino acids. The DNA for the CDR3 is TGTGCCAGCAGTTTAGCTATCAGCTCCTACGAGCAGTACTTC. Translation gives CASSLAISSYEQYF.

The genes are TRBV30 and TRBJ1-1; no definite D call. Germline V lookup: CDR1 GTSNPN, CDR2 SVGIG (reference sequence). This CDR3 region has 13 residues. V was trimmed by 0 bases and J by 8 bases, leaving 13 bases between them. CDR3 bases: TGTGCCTGGAGTGTACAGCAGAGCGGGGAAGCTTTCTTT. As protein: CAWSVQQSGEAFF.

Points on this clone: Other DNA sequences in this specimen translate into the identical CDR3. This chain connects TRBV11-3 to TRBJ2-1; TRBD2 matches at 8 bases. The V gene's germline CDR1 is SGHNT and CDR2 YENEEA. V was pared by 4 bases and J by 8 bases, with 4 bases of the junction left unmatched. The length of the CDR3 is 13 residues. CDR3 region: CASSSGLAHEQFF. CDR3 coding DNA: TGTGCCAGCAGCTCTGGACTAGCTCATGAGCAGTTCTTC.

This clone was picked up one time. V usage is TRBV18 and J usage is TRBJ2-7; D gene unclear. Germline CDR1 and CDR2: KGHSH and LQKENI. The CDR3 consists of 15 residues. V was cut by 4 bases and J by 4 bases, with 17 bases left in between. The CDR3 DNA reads TGTGCCAGCTCACGGGTCCCGACGGCCACTTACGAGCAGTACTTC. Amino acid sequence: CASSRVPTATYEQYF. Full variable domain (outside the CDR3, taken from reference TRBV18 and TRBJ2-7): NAGVMQNPRHLVRRRGQEARLRCSPMKGHSHVYWYRQLPEEGLKFMVYLQKENIIDESGMPKERFSAEFPKEGPSILRIQQVVRGDSAAYFCASSRVPTATYEQYFGPGTRLTVT.

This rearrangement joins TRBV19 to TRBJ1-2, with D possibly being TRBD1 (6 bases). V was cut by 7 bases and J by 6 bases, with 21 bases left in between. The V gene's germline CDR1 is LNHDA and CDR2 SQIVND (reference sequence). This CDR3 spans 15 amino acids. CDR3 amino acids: CASITEGGSSNGYTF. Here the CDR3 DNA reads TGTGCCAGTATTACCGAGGGGGGCAGCTCAAATGGCTACACCTTC.

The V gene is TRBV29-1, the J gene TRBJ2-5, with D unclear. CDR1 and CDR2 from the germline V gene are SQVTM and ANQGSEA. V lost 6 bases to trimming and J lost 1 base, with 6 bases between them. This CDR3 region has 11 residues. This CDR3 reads CSVGIQETQYF. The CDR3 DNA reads TGCAGCGTAGGAATCCAAGAGACCCAGTACTTC.

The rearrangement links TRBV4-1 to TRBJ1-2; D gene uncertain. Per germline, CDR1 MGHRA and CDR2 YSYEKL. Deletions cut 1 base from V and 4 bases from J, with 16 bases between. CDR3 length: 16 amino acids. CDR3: CASSQGLTENFYGYTF. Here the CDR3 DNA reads TGCGCCAGCAGCCAAGGGCTTACAGAGAACTTCTATGGCTACACCTTC.

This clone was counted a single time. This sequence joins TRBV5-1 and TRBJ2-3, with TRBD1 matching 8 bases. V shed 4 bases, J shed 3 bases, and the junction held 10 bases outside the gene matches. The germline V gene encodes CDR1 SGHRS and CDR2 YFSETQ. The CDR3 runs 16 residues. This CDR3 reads CASSAYRGSRTDTQYF. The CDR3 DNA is TGCGCCAGCAGCGCCTACAGGGGGAGTAGGACAGATACGCAGTATTTT.

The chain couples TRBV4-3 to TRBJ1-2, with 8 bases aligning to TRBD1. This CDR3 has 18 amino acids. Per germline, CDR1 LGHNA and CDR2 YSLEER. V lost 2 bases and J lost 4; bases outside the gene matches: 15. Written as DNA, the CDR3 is TGCGCCAGCAGCCAAAAATCCCATAGCAGGGGGCGTAGCTATGGCTACACCTTC. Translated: CASSQKSHSRGRSYGYTF.

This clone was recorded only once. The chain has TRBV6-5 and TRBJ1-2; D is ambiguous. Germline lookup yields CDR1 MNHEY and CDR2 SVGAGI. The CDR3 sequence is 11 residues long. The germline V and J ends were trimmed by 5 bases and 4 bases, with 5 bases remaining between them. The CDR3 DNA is TGTGCCAGCAGTCCCCGCTATGGCTACACCTTC. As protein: CASSPRYGYTF.

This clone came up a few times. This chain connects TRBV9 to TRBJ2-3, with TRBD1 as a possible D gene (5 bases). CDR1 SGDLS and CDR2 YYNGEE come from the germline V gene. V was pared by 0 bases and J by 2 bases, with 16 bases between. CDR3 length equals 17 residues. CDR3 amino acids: CASSVAGSGSPTDTQYF. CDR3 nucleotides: TGTGCCAGCAGCGTAGCAGGGTCGGGCTCCCCCACAGATACGCAGTATTTT.

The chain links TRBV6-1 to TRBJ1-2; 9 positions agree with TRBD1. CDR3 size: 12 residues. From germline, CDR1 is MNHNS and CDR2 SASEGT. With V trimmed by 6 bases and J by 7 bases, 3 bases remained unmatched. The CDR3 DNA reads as TGTGCCAGCAGGGACAGGGGTCGTGGCTACACCTTC. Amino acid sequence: CASRDRGRGYTF.

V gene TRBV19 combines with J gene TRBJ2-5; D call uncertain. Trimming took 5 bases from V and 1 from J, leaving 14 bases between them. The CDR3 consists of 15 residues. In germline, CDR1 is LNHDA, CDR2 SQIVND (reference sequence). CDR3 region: CASSDLPRRQETQYF. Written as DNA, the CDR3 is TGTGCCAGTAGTGACCTCCCCAGGCGCCAAGAGACCCAGTACTTC.

CDR3 loop: CASSPQGPSYNEQFF. The CDR3 bases are TGTGCCAGCAGCCCCCAGGGCCCTTCCTACAATGAGCAGTTCTTC. The V and J genes are TRBV11-2 and TRBJ2-1; D might be TRBD1 (5 bases). V lost 5 bases, J lost 1 base, and 12 bases lay in between. Germline-derived CDR1 and CDR2 are SGHAT and FQNNGV. The CDR3 totals 15 residues.

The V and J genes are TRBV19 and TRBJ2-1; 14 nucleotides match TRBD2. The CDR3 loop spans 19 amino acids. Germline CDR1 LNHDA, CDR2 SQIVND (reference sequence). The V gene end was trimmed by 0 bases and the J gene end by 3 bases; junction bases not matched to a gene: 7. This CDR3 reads CASSIDGTSGRPLYNEQFF. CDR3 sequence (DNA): TGTGCCAGTAGTATAGATGGGACTAGCGGGAGACCTCTCTACAATGAGCAGTTCTTC.

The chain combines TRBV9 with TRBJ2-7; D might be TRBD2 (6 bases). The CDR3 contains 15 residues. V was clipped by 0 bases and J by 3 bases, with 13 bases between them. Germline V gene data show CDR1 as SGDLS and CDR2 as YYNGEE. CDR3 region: CASSVAGTPIYEQYF. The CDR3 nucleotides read TGTGCCAGCAGCGTAGCGGGGACTCCAATCTACGAGCAGTACTTC.

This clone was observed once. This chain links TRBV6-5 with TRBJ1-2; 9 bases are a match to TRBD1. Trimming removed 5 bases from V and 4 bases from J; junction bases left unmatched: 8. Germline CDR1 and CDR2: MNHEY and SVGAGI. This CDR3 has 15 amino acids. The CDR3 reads CASSKGQGTSYGYTF. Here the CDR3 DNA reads TGTGCCAGCAGTAAGGGACAGGGTACCTCCTATGGCTACACCTTC.

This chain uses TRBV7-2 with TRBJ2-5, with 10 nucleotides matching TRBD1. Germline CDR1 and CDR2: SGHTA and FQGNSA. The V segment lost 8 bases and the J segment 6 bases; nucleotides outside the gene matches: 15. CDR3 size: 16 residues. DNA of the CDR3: TGTGCCAGCGAGACAGGGGGCGATTACGGTCTTAAGACCCAGTACTTC. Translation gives CASETGGDYGLKTQYF.